This entry lists 12 T cell receptor beta chains sequenced from one sample in a study of shared clonotypes between healthy human individuals. Some clones are missing from TCRdb's copy, which holds only in-frame ones; the method was immunoSEQ multiplex PCR. The sample has some 240,000 clones; about 65% are singletons. Sequencing was performed on memory CD4+ T cells sorted from blood. Specified subset: CD45RA-negative fraction. The receptors were gathered from a man younger than 45 in good health.

This clone was observed a few times. This chain uses TRBV7-9 with TRBJ1-1; D gene ambiguous. The length of the CDR3 is 14 residues. The germline V gene encodes CDR1 SEHNR and CDR2 FQNEAQ (reference sequence). Trimming cost V 3 bases and J 0 bases, with 8 bases left between them. The CDR3 here is CASSLTSVNTEAFF. The DNA of the CDR3 is TGTGCCAGCAGCTTGACGTCAGTGAACACTGAAGCTTTCTTT.

This clone has ten or more counts. The gene calls are TRBV5-1 and TRBJ2-5, with 9 bases matching TRBD1. Germline CDR1 and CDR2: SGHRS and YFSETQ. The CDR3 has 15 amino acids. V lost 4 bases to trimming and J lost 4 bases; unmatched junction nucleotides: 8. CDR3 in DNA: TGCGCCAGCAGCCCGAACACAGGGGGCGCAGAGACCCAGTACTTC. The encoded protein is CASSPNTGGAETQYF.

The gene calls are TRBV6-5 and TRBJ2-2; 7 bases align to TRBD1. The V segment lost 2 bases and the J segment 7 bases; nucleotides outside the gene matches: 7. This CDR3 is built from 15 residues. The germline V gene encodes CDR1 MNHEY and CDR2 SVGAGI. The CDR3 loop is CASSYKGNRGGELFF. CDR3 nucleotide sequence: TGTGCCAGCAGTTACAAGGGGAACAGGGGCGGGGAGCTGTTTTTT.

The chain links TRBV9 to TRBJ2-7, with a tentative D call TRBD2 (6 bases). Germline values: CDR1 SGDLS, CDR2 YYNGEE. Trimming removed 3 bases from V and 4 bases from J, with 11 bases in between. The CDR3 consists of 13 residues. The CDR3 DNA reads as TGTGCCAGCAGCGCCGGGGGATCATACGAGCAGTACTTC. This translates into CASSAGGSYEQYF. The full variable domain, completed using reference TRBV9 and TRBJ2-7, is DSGVTQTPKHLITATGQRVTLRCSPRSGDLSVYWYQQSLDQGLQFLIQYYNGEERAKGNILERFSAQQFPDLHSELNLSSLELGDSALYFCASSAGGSYEQYFGPGTRLTVT.

The sample holds a few counts of this clone. The CDR3 protein is CASNPTRGAGSYEQYF. Here the CDR3 DNA reads TGCGCCAGCAACCCTACTCGGGGGGCTGGCTCCTACGAGCAGTACTTC. The V gene is TRBV5-1, the J gene TRBJ2-7, with a possible D match to TRBD2 (7 bases). V lost 6 bases and J lost 0, with 19 bases in between. Germline loops: CDR1 SGHRS, CDR2 YFSETQ. The CDR3 totals 16 residues.

The V gene is TRBV7-9, the J gene TRBJ2-3; the D is unclear. The CDR3 is 14 amino acids. Trimming took off 2 bases at V and 2 bases at J, with 8 bases between the two ends. Germline lookup yields CDR1 SEHNR and CDR2 FQNEAQ (reference sequence). CDR3 DNA: TGTGCCAGCAGCTTAACGGACGTCACAGATACGCAGTATTTT. Amino acids: CASSLTDVTDTQYF.

This clone was observed a handful of times. V is TRBV5-4 and J is TRBJ2-7; D uncertain. V gave up 4 bases and J gave up 2 bases, with 10 bases separating them. The germline V gene encodes CDR1 SGHNT and CDR2 YYREEE (reference sequence). This CDR3 has 13 amino acids. The DNA of the CDR3 is TGTGCCAGCAGCCGAGGCGGAACCTACGAGCAGTACTTC. Amino acids: CASSRGGTYEQYF. The full variable domain, with the rest looked up from reference TRBV5-4 and TRBJ2-7, is ETGVTQSPTHLIKTRGQQVTLRCSSQSGHNTVSWYQQALGQGPQFIFQYYREEENGRGNFPPRFSGLQFPNYSSELNVNALELDDSALYLCASSRGGTYEQYFGPGTRLTVT.

In its sample, this clone was seen a few times. The CDR3 DNA follows: TGTGCCAGCACTAGCTCCGGGGAGCTGTTTTTT. This codes for CASTSSGELFF. The rearrangement links TRBV2 to TRBJ2-2; TRBD2 is a possible D gene (5 bases). The CDR3 is made up of 11 amino acids. CDR1 SNHLY and CDR2 FYNNEI come from the germline V gene. The germline V and J ends were trimmed by 7 bases and 6 bases, with 6 bases remaining between them.

Remarks on this clone: This may be a read error, as it is one base from a much larger clone. The chain recombines TRBV29-1 with TRBJ2-5; D is ambiguous. From germline, CDR1 is SQVTM and CDR2 ANQGSEA. The CDR3 has 13 amino acids. The CDR3 DNA follows: TGCAGCATTGAAGTAAACAGACAAGAGACCCAGTACTTC. It yields the protein CSIEVNRQETQYF.

The rearrangement links TRBV19 to TRBJ1-2, with 7 bases that match TRBD1. Germline values: CDR1 LNHDA, CDR2 SQIVND (reference sequence). This CDR3 contains 14 residues. With V trimmed by 5 bases and J by 1 base, 4 bases remained unmatched. Here the CDR3 DNA reads TGTGCCAGTAGTCTGGACAGGAGTAACTATGGCTACACCTTC. It encodes CASSLDRSNYGYTF.

In its sample, this clone was seen a few times. The gene calls are TRBV11-3 and TRBJ2-1, with 7 nucleotides matching TRBD2. Unmatched junction bases numbered 10, after V lost 0 bases and J lost 8 bases. This CDR3 contains 16 residues. The germline V gene has CDR1 SGHNT and CDR2 YENEEA. CDR3 sequence reads: CASSLDAGGSGDEQFF. CDR3 DNA sequence: TGTGCCAGCAGCTTAGATGCGGGCGGGAGCGGAGATGAGCAGTTCTTC.

The J gene is TRBJ2-3, the V gene TRBV15; D ambiguous. Germline loops: CDR1 LNHNV, CDR2 YYDKDF (reference sequence). The germline V and J ends were trimmed by 1 base and 6 bases, with 11 bases remaining between them. The CDR3 consists of 14 residues. In nucleotides, the CDR3 is TGTGCCACCAGCAGAGGGAAGGGATGGGATACGCAGTATTTT. Translation gives CATSRGKGWDTQYF.